This is a list of T cell receptor beta chains from one sample in a study of blood T cell repertoires in COVID-19. TCRdb keeps only in-frame clones here, not all; method: immunoSEQ multiplex PCR. The sample holds around 250,000 clones, around 89% seen once. Sequencing used PBMCs or T cells enriched from blood (not recorded which). All receptors come from a woman aged 25 to 39 who had recovered from COVID-19. Both conserved end residues are part of each CDR3. A D gene is named only where the DNA matches it firmly. Clone size is shown for a subset of rows, as once, few, many or a class of expanded clone.

>TRBV9|NA|TRBJ2-5|NA
TGTGCCAGCAGCGTAAGTTTGGGGAGAACTATCCAAGAGACCCAGTACTTC
CASSVSLGRTIQETQYF
>TRBV7-9|once|TRBJ1-1|NA
TGTGCCAGCAGCTTCATCCCGGTGGGGCTAAACACTGAAGCTTTCTTT
CASSFIPVGLNTEAFF
>TRBV28|NA|TRBJ1-5|NA
TGTGCCAGCAGTTTACCACTAAAGACTCAGCCCCAGCATTTT
CASSLPLKTQPQHF
>TRBV6-2/TRBV6-3|NA|TRBJ2-7|NA
TGTGCCAGCAGTTACCGGCCGGGACTGGGTACCTACGAGCAGTACTTC
CASSYRPGLGTYEQYF
>TRBV6-4|NA|TRBJ1-2|TRBD1
TGTGCCAGCAGGAATTTAGGACAGGGGGGCGGCTACACCTTC
CASRNLGQGGGYTF
>TRBV7-9|NA|TRBJ1-3|NA
TGTGCCAGCAGCCCCAAGCTGAGGGTCTCTGGAAACACCATATATTTT
CASSPKLRVSGNTIYF
>TRBV6-5|NA|TRBJ2-1|NA
TGTGCCAGCAGTTACCTGCGTCCGGAGGGCAATGAGCAGTTCTTC
CASSYLRPEGNEQFF
>TRBV6-5|NA|TRBJ2-7|NA
TGTGCCAGCAGACAGGGTCGCTCCTACGAGCAGTACTTC
CASRQGRSYEQYF
>TRBV27|NA|TRBJ2-5|NA
TGTGCCAGCAGTCGGTACCAAGAGACCCAGTACTTC
CASSRYQETQYF
>TRBV5-1|NA|TRBJ2-5|TRBD2
TGCGCCAGCAGCTCCGGACTAGCGGGAGAGACCCAGTACTTC
CASSSGLAGETQYF
>TRBV27|NA|TRBJ1-3|NA
TGTGCCAGCAGTTTTGCGGGAAGGGGAAACACCATATATTTT
CASSFAGRGNTIYF
>TRBV10-3|few|TRBJ1-2|NA
TGTGCCATCAGGGATCGAGGTGGCTACACCTTC
CAIRDRGGYTF
>TRBV7-3|NA|TRBJ1-1|NA
TGTGCCAGCAGCTCGAACACAGGGAATGCTGAAGCTTTCTTT
CASSSNTGNAEAFF
>TRBV11-3|NA|TRBJ2-5|NA
TGTGCCAGCAGCAAGGGAGGGGGAGAGACCCAGTACTTC
CASSKGGGETQYF
>TRBV15|NA|TRBJ1-2|TRBD1
TGTGCCACCAGCACGCGGCAGGGGGCAGGTGGCTACACCTTC
CATSTRQGAGGYTF
>TRBV6-5|NA|TRBJ2-1|TRBD1
TGTGCCAGCAGTATACAGGGGATCTACAATGAGCAGTTCTTC
CASSIQGIYNEQFF
>TRBV4-2|NA|TRBJ2-2|NA
TGTGCCAGCAGCCAAGAACAGACGAACACCGGGGAGCTGTTTTTT
CASSQEQTNTGELFF
>TRBV18|NA|TRBJ2-3|TRBD2
TGTGCCAGCTCACCACGGGAGGGAGTCACAGATACGCAGTATTTT
CASSPREGVTDTQYF